Shown below are 8 T cell receptor beta chains from a single sample sequenced in a study of blood T cell repertoires in COVID-19. The assay was immunoSEQ multiplex PCR, and TCRdb's table has in-frame clones only and misses some. The table lists hundreds of thousands of clones, about 89% of them singletons. Sequencing was carried out using peripheral blood. These TCRs come from a man aged 40-50 years with acute or convalescent COVID-19.

V gene TRBV5-1 combines with J gene TRBJ2-3, with D perhaps matching TRBD1 (6 bases). Germline V gives CDR1 SGHRS, CDR2 YFSETQ. The CDR3 is 14 amino acids. The germline V and J ends were trimmed by 5 bases and 7 bases, with 17 bases remaining between them. CDR3 loop: CASRYSYRVNTQYF. The CDR3 DNA is TGCGCCAGCAGATATTCCTACAGGGTAAATACGCAGTATTTT.

The rearrangement uses TRBV6-5 and TRBJ1-5, with D possibly being TRBD1 (5 bases). The CDR3 runs to 13 residues. Trimming cost V 8 bases and J 9 bases, with 17 bases left between them. Germline values: CDR1 MNHEY, CDR2 SVGAGI. CDR3 coding DNA: TGTGCCAGCGGCAGGGATCCCCAGGGGCCCCAGCATTTT. Amino acid sequence: CASGRDPQGPQHF.

The rearrangement links TRBV24-1 to TRBJ1-2; 8 nucleotides match TRBD1. The trim removed 10 bases at V and 3 bases at J, leaving 6 bases unmatched. Germline values: CDR1 KGHDR, CDR2 SFDVKD. The CDR3 is made up of 13 amino acids. DNA of the CDR3: TGTGCCACAAGGTCGGGACAGGACTATGGCTACACCTTC. Protein product: CATRSGQDYGYTF.

The chain links TRBV25-1 to TRBJ1-5, with D possibly being TRBD1 (6 bases). Between the trimmed V and J ends, which lost 9 bases and 3 bases, there was a span of 18 bases. This CDR3 comprises 15 residues. CDR1 and CDR2 from the germline V gene are MGHDK and SYGVNS. In nucleotides, the CDR3 is TGTGCCAGTTCCCCTAGGACAGTCGACAATCAGCCCCAGCATTTT. Amino acids: CASSPRTVDNQPQHF.

The genes are TRBV9 and TRBJ1-3; 12 bases align to TRBD1. The CDR3 loop spans 16 amino acids. Unmatched junction bases numbered 4, after V lost 1 base and J lost 5 bases. Germline loops: CDR1 SGDLS, CDR2 YYNGEE. CDR3 DNA: TGTGCCAGCAGCGTAAAGGGACAGGGGGCGCGAAACACCATATATTTT. It codes for CASSVKGQGARNTIYF.

This chain links TRBV19 with TRBJ1-3; D uncertain. The CDR3 sequence is 16 residues long. Trimming took 7 bases from V and 0 from J, leaving 16 bases between them. Germline V lookup: CDR1 LNHDA, CDR2 SQIVND (reference sequence). CDR3 in amino acids: CASTPRAQVSGNTIYF. Here the CDR3 DNA reads TGTGCCAGTACCCCGAGAGCTCAAGTCTCTGGAAACACCATATATTTT.

The chain joins TRBV7-2 to TRBJ1-2, with TRBD1 matching 12 bases. The J segment lost 3 bases and the V segment lost 0 bases, leaving 8 bases of the junction unmatched. Germline lookup yields CDR1 SGHTA and CDR2 FQGNSA. CDR3 length: 18 amino acids. CDR3 sequence: CASSLAPGQGAPYYGYTF. The CDR3 DNA reads as TGTGCCAGCAGCTTAGCGCCGGGACAGGGGGCGCCCTACTATGGCTACACCTTC.

To note about this clone: The same CDR3 also results from other DNA sequences found in this sample. V is TRBV28 and J is TRBJ2-7; maybe TRBD1 (5 bases). Germline loops: CDR1 MDHEN, CDR2 SYDVKM. There are 13 residues in the CDR3. V gave up 5 bases and J gave up 1 base, with 9 bases separating them. The CDR3 sequence is CASSPGQSYEQYF. The CDR3 DNA is TGTGCCAGCAGTCCCGGACAATCCTACGAGCAGTACTTC.